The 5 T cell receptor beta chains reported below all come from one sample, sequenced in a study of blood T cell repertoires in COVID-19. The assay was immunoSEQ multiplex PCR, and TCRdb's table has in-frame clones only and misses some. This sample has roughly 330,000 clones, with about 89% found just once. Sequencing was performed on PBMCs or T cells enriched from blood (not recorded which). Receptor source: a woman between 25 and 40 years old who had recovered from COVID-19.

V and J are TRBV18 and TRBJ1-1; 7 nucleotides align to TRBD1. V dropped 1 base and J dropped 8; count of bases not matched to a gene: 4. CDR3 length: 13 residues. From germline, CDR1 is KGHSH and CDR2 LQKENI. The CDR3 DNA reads TGTGCCAGCTCACCACGCTCGACAGGGGAAGCTTTCTTT. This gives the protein CASSPRSTGEAFF.

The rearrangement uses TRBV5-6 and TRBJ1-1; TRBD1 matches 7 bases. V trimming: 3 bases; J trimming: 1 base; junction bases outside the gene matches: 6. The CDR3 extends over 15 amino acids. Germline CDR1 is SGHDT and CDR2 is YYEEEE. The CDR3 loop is CASSSARTGNTEAFF. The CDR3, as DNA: TGTGCCAGCAGCTCCGCCAGGACAGGGAACACTGAAGCTTTCTTT.

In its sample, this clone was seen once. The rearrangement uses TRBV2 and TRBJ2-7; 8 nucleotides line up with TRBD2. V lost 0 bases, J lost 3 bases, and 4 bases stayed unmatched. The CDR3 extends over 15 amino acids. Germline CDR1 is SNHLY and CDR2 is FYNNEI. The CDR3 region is CASSEAAGDYYEQYF. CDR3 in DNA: TGTGCCAGCAGTGAAGCAGCGGGGGATTACTACGAGCAGTACTTC.

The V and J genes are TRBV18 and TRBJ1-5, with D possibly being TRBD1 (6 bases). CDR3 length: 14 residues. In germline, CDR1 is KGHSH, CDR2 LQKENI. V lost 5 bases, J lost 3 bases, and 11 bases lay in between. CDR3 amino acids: CASSLDRSNQPQHF. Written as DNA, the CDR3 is TGTGCCAGCTCATTAGACAGGTCCAATCAGCCCCAGCATTTT.

The CDR3 spells CASSLGTRGLTEAFF. The CDR3 DNA reads as TGTGCCAGCAGCTTAGGTACGAGGGGGCTCACTGAAGCTTTCTTT. The chain recombines TRBV7-8 with TRBJ1-1, with 7 bases matching TRBD1. Germline-derived CDR1 and CDR2 are SGHVS and FQNEAQ. V lost 1 base, J lost 4 bases, and 6 bases stayed unmatched. This CDR3 region has 15 residues.